This TCR beta chain derives from a study of blood T cell repertoires in COVID-19. With 0 bases removed from V and 0 bases from J, the gap between germline ends came to 10 bases. The length of the CDR3 is 16 residues. Per the germline V gene, CDR1 is SGHKS and CDR2 is YYEKEE (reference sequence). Sequencing was performed with immunoSEQ multiplex PCR; in TCRdb, only in-frame clones are kept and a portion is missing. This table has some 350,000 clones, approximately 90% appearing once. The sequencing sample was made of peripheral blood. The chain joins TRBV5-5 to TRBJ1-5, with D unresolved. This sequence was found in a woman in her late teens or twenties who had recovered from COVID-19. As DNA, the CDR3 is TGTGCCAGCAGCTTGGGATCCGGTTATAGCAATCAGCCCCAGCATTTT. Amino acid sequence: CASSLGSGYSNQPQHF.